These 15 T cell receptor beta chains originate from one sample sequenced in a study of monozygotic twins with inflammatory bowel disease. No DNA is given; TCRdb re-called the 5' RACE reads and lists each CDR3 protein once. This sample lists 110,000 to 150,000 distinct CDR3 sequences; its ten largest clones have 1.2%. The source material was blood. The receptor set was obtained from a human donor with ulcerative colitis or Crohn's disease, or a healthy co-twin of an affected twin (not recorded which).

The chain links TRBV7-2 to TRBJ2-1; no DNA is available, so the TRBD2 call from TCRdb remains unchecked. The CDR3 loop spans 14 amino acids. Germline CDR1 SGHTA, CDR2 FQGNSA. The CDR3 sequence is CASSLDWTLNEQFF. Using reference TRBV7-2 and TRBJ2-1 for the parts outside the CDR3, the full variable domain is GAGVSQSPSNKVTEKGKDVELRCDPISGHTALYWYRQSLGQGLEFLIYFQGNSAPDKSGLPSDRFSAERTGGSVSTLTIQRTQQEDSAVYLCASSLDWTLNEQFFGPGTRLTVL.

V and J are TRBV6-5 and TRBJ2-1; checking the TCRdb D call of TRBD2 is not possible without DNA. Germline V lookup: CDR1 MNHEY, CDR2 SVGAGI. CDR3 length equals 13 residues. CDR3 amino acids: CASTTVAGWEQFF.

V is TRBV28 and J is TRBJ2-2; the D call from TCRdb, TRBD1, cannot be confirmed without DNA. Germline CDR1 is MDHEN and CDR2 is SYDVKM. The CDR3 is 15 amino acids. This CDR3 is CASRTGTKDTGELFF.

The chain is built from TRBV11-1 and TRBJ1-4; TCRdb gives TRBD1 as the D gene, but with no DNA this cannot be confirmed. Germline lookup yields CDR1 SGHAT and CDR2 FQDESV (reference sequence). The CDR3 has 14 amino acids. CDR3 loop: CASSLLGPNEKLFF.

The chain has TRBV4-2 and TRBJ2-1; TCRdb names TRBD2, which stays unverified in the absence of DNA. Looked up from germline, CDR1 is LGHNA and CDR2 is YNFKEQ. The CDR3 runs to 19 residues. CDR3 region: CASSRGLAGTISSYNEQFF.

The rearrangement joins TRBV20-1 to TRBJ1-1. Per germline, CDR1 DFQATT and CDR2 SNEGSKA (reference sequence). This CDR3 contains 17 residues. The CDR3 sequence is CSARDPRTQVVDTEAFF.

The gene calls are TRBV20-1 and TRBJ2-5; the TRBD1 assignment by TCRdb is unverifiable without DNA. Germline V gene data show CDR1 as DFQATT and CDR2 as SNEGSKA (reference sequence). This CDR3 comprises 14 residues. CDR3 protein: CSARDLRGRETQYF.

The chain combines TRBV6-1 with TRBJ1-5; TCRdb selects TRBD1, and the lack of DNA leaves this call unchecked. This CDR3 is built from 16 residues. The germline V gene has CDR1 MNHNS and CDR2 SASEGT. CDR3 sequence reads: CASSTKMTGINQPQHF.

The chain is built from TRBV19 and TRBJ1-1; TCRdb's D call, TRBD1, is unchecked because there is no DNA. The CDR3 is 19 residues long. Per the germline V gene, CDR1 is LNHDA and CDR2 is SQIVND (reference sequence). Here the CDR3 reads CASSPQALGGQTLGTEAFF.

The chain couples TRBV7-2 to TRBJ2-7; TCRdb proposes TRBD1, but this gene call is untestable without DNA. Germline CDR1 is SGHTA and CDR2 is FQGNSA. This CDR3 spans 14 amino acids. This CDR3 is CASSPLTGKFEQYF.

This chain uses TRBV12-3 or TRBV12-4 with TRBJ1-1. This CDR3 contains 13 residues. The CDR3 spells CASRPAPGTEAFF.

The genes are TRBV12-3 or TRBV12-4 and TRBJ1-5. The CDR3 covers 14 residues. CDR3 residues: CASTLRGGNQPQHF.

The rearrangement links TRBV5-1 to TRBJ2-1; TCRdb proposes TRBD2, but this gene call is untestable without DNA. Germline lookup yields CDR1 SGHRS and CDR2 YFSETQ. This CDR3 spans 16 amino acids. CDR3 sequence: CASSLGGGRINNEQFF.

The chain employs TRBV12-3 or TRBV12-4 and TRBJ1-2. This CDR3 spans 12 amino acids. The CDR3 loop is CASSFNSGGYTF.

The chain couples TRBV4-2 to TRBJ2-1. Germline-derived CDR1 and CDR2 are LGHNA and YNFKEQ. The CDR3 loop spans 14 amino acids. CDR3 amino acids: CASSQDGAYNEQFF.